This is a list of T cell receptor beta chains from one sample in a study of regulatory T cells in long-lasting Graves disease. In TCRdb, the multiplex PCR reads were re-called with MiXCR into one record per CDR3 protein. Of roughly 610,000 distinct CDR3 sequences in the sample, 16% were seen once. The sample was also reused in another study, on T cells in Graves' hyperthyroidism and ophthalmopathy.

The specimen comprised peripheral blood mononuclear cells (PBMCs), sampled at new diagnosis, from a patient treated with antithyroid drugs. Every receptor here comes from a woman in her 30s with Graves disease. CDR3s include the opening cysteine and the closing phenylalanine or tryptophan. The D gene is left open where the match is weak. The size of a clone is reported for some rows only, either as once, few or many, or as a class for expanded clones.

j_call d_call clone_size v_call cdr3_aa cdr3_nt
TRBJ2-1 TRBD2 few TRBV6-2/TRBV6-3 CASGLGTSVYNEQFF TGTGCCAGCGGACTAGGGACTAGTGTCTACAATGAGCAGTTCTTC
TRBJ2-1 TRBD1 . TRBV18 CASSLTRTGDNEQFF TGTGCCAGCTCACTGACTCGGACAGGGGACAATGAGCAGTTCTTC
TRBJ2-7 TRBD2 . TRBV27 CASTGLAGGLYEQYF TGTGCCAGCACCGGACTAGCGGGGGGACTCTACGAGCAGTACTTC
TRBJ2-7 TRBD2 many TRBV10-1 CASSVIAGLAYEQYF TGCGCCAGCAGTGTAATAGCGGGACTCGCCTACGAGCAGTACTTC
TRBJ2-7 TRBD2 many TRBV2 CASSGASGFYEQYF TGTGCCAGCAGTGGGGCTAGCGGTTTTTACGAGCAGTACTTC
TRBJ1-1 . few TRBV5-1 CASSRRGTMAEAFF TGCGCCAGCAGCCGGAGGGGGACAATGGCTGAAGCTTTCTTT
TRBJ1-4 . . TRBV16 CASSQSDFSREKLFF TGTGCCAGCAGCCAGTCCGACTTTTCGCGAGAAAAACTGTTTTTT
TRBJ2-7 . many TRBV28 CASSTTYEQYF TGTGCCAGCAGCACAACCTACGAGCAGTACTTC
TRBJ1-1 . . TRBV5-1 CASSSSTGLAFF TGCGCCAGCAGTTCAAGCACAGGGTTGGCTTTCTTT
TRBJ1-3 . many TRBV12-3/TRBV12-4 CASSPDSHSGNTIYF TGTGCCAGCAGTCCGGACAGTCACTCTGGAAACACCATATATTTT
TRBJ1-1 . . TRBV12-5 CASGLVSAGMNTEAFF TGTGCTAGTGGTTTGGTATCGGCAGGGATGAACACTGAAGCTTTCTTT
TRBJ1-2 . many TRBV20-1 CSGKWRDRYGYTF TGCAGTGGAAAATGGAGGGACCGCTATGGCTACACCTTC
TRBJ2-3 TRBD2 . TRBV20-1 CSGQGLAGDTQYF TGCAGTGGTCAGGGACTAGCGGGAGATACGCAGTATTTT
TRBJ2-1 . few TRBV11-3 CASSLGQDRSSSSYNEQFF TGTGCCAGCAGCCTCGGCCAAGACAGGAGCTCAAGCTCCTACAATGAGCAGTTCTTC
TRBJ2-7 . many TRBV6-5 CASSYSAGRSYEQYF TGTGCCAGCAGTTACTCGGCAGGCCGGTCCTACGAGCAGTACTTC
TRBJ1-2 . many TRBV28 CASSSSNYGYTF TGTGCCAGCAGCTCTTCTAACTATGGCTACACCTTC
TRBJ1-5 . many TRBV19 CASSAYSNQPQHF TGTGCCAGCAGTGCGTATAGCAATCAGCCCCAGCATTTT
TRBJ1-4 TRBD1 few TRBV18 CASSAGTGQEKLFF TGTGCCAGCTCGGCGGGGACAGGGCAGGAAAAACTGTTTTTT
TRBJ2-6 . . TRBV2 CASNAGSSGANVLTF TGTGCCAGCAATGCAGGAAGCTCTGGGGCCAACGTCCTGACTTTC
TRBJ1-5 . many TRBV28 CASRSIPLNQPQHF TGTGCCAGCAGGTCCATCCCTCTCAATCAGCCCCAGCATTTT
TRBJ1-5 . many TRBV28 CASSFSNQPQHF TGTGCCAGCAGTTTTAGCAATCAGCCCCAGCATTTT
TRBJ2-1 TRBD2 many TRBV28 CASSLFAGDNEQFF TGTGCCAGCAGTTTATTTGCGGGGGACAATGAGCAGTTCTTC
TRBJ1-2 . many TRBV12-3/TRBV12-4 CASTISDRGGYGYTF TGTGCCAGCACCATCTCTGATCGGGGAGGGTATGGCTACACCTTC
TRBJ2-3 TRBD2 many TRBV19 CASSITSGSTDTQYF TGTGCCAGTAGTATAACTAGCGGGAGCACAGATACGCAGTATTTT
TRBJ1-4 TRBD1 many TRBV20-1 CSTGGPVIF TGCAGTACAGGGGGCCCCGTGATTTTT
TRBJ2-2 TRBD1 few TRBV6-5 CASSSEGAPGELFF TGTGCCAGCAGTTCCGAGGGGGCGCCCGGGGAGCTGTTTTTT
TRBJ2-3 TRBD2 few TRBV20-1 CSAPSGTSTDTQYF TGCAGTGCTCCGAGCGGGACTAGCACAGATACGCAGTATTTT
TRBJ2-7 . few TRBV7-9 CASSYDISRPQYF TGTGCCAGCAGCTACGACATTTCCAGACCCCAGTACTTC
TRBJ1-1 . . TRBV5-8 CASSLWSGLNTEAFF TGTGCCAGCAGCTTGTGGTCGGGGTTGAACACTGAAGCTTTCTTT
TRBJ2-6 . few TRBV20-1 CSANPMVSGANVLTF TGCAGTGCCAATCCGATGGTCTCTGGGGCCAACGTCCTGACTTTC
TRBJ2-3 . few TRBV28 CASSSRVPDTQYF TGTGCCAGCAGTTCAAGGGTCCCAGATACGCAGTATTTT
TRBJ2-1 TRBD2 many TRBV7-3 CASSHAGAYNEQFF TGTGCCAGCTCCCACGCGGGGGCCTACAATGAGCAGTTCTTC
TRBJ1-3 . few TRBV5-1 CASSLRFGSGNTIYF TGCGCCAGCAGCTTGCGGTTTGGGTCTGGAAACACCATATATTTT
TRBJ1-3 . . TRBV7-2 CASSLEGGNLGNTIYF TGTGCCAGCAGCTTGGAAGGTGGAAATCTAGGAAACACCATATATTTT
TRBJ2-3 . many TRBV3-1 CASSLTLTGQGFSTDTQYF TGTGCCAGCAGCCTCACCTTGACGGGACAAGGATTTAGCACAGATACGCAGTATTTT
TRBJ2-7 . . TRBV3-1 CASSHFGGRVPEQYF TGTGCCAGCAGCCATTTTGGTGGCAGGGTTCCCGAGCAGTACTTC
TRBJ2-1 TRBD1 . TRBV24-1 CATSEPGQGADERFF TGTGCCACCAGTGAGCCGGGACAGGGGGCCGATGAGCGGTTCTTC
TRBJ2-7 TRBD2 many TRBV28 CASSSGLAGRYEQYF TGTGCCAGCAGTTCCGGACTAGCGGGCCGCTACGAGCAGTACTTC
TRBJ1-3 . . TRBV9 CASSVDPASSGNTIYF TGTGCCAGCAGCGTAGACCCTGCGAGCTCTGGAAACACCATATATTTT
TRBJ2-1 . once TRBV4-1 CASSHQSDAGGSYNEQFF TGCGCCAGCAGCCATCAATCCGACGCTGGGGGATCTTACAATGAGCAGTTCTTC
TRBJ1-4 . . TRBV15 CATSRDRLGLEKLFF TGTGCCACCAGCAGAGATAGGCTGGGGTTGGAAAAACTGTTTTTT